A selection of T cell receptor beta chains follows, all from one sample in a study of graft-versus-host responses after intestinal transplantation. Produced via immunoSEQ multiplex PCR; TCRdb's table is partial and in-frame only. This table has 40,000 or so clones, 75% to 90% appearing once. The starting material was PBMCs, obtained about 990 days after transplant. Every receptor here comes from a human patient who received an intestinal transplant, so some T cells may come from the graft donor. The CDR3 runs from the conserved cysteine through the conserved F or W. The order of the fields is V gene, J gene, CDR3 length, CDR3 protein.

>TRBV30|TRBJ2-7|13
CAWRLQGYREQYF
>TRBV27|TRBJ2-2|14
CASRIQRGSGELFF
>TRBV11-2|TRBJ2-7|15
CASSSRMESPYEQYF
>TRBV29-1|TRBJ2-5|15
CSVEGRTGSQETQYF
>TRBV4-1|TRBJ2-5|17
CASSPFWGQGGQETQYF
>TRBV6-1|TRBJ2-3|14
CASSGGLATDTQYF
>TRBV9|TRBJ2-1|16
CASSVDEGKIYNEQFF
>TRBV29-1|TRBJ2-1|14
CSATGTSRNNEQFF
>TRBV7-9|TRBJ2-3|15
CASSSGQARTDTQYF
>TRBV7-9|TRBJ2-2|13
CASSFRGPGELFF
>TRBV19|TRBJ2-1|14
CASRSRQGYNEQFF
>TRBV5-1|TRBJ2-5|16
CASSLDLSGSRETQYF
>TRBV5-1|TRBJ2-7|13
CASSPEQGFEQYF
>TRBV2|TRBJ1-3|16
CASSEALSGTGNTIYF
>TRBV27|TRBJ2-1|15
CASSLSRSSYNEQFF
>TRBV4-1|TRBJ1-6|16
CASSPTFTGKGSPLHF
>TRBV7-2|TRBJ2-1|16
CASSSYRPDSYNEQFF
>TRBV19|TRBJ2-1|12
CASNFGQGEQFF
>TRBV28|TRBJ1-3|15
CASSGRWDIGNTIYF
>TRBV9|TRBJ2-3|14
CASSMGSSTDTQYF